This TCR beta chain was captured in a study of blood T cell repertoires in COVID-19. The germline CDR1 and CDR2 sequences are SNHLY and FYNNEI. The J segment lost 7 bases and the V segment lost 7 bases, leaving 5 bases of the junction unmatched. CDR3 length equals 13 residues. The table came from immunoSEQ multiplex PCR; TCRdb's copy has only in-frame clones and leaves some out. This repertoire shows about 140,000 clones, about 75% found once; its top ten account for 2.5% to 3%. The sample consisted of PBMCs or T cells enriched from blood (not recorded which). V and J are TRBV2 and TRBJ2-1, with 9 bases that match TRBD1. The TCR was taken from a woman in her forties or fifties who had recovered from COVID-19. CDR3 bases: TGTGCCAGCAAACAGGGGGCCTTTAATGAGCAGTTCTTC. It codes for CASKQGAFNEQFF.